This is a list of T cell receptor beta chains from one sample in a study of T-cell memory formation after mild COVID-19. Each CDR3 protein is one row after TCRdb ran MiXCR on the 5' RACE reads. Of about 340,000 distinct CDR3 sequences listed, under 15% are singletons. The specimen sequenced was PBMCs or a T cell subset sorted from them (not recorded which). The receptor source for this set is a man aged 18 to 30 who had mild COVID-19 (a few samples of this study predate the infection). Cell type and time point are not known. CDR3s include the opening cysteine and the closing phenylalanine or tryptophan. The D gene is left open where the match is weak. Some rows mark clone size as missing; the rest say once, few, many or name a class of expanded clone.

j_gene: TRBJ2-2
abundance: .
d_gene: .
v_gene: TRBV29-1
CDR3aa: CSVDRGDTGELFF
CDR3nt: TGCAGCGTTGACAGGGGAGACACCGGGGAGCTGTTTTTT

j_gene: TRBJ2-2
abundance: .
d_gene: .
v_gene: TRBV6-5
CDR3aa: CASSPGDNTGELFF
CDR3nt: TGTGCCAGCAGTCCGGGTGACAACACCGGGGAGCTGTTTTTT

j_gene: TRBJ1-3
abundance: many
d_gene: .
v_gene: TRBV11-2
CDR3aa: CASSFSGDTIYF
CDR3nt: TGTGCCAGCAGCTTCTCAGGGGACACCATATATTTT

j_gene: TRBJ2-6
abundance: few
d_gene: .
v_gene: TRBV6-5
CDR3aa: CASGDVSGANVLTF
CDR3nt: TGTGCCAGCGGGGATGTCTCTGGGGCCAACGTCCTGACTTTC

j_gene: TRBJ1-1
abundance: many
d_gene: .
v_gene: TRBV29-1
CDR3aa: CSVAPGNTEAFF
CDR3nt: TGCAGCGTGGCTCCGGGTAACACTGAAGCTTTCTTT

j_gene: TRBJ2-5
abundance: .
d_gene: .
v_gene: TRBV2
CDR3aa: CASSELGETQYF
CDR3nt: TGTGCCAGCAGTGAACTCGGGGAGACCCAGTACTTC

j_gene: TRBJ2-2
abundance: many
d_gene: .
v_gene: TRBV29-1
CDR3aa: CSAYTGTGELFF
CDR3nt: TGCAGCGCTTACACGGGCACCGGGGAGCTGTTTTTT

j_gene: TRBJ2-7
abundance: few
d_gene: TRBD1
v_gene: TRBV6-2/TRBV6-3
CDR3aa: CASSQGQGSTYEQYF
CDR3nt: TGTGCCAGCAGCCAGGGACAGGGGAGCACCTACGAGCAGTACTTC

j_gene: TRBJ1-1
abundance: few
d_gene: TRBD1
v_gene: TRBV4-2
CDR3aa: CASSQDTWDREGPDTEAFF
CDR3nt: TGTGCCAGCAGCCAAGATACCTGGGACAGGGAAGGGCCAGACACTGAAGCTTTCTTT

j_gene: TRBJ1-6
abundance: .
d_gene: .
v_gene: TRBV4-3
CDR3aa: CASSQDSGQPGRPLHF
CDR3nt: TGCGCCAGCAGCCAAGATTCAGGGCAGCCGGGGCGACCCCTCCACTTT

j_gene: TRBJ2-1
abundance: many
d_gene: .
v_gene: TRBV5-1
CDR3aa: CASSLQRGGANEQFF
CDR3nt: TGCGCCAGCAGCTTGCAGAGGGGGGGCGCGAATGAGCAGTTCTTC

j_gene: TRBJ2-1
abundance: few
d_gene: TRBD2
v_gene: TRBV6-5
CDR3aa: CASRLNGLVYNEQFF
CDR3nt: TGTGCCAGCAGGCTGAACGGACTAGTCTACAATGAGCAGTTCTTC

j_gene: TRBJ2-1
abundance: .
d_gene: .
v_gene: TRBV20-1
CDR3aa: CSARDLAGPKEQFF
CDR3nt: TGCAGTGCTAGAGATTTGGCGGGGCCGAAGGAGCAGTTCTTC

j_gene: TRBJ1-6
abundance: few
d_gene: .
v_gene: TRBV15
CDR3aa: CATSVRGGSPLHF
CDR3nt: TGTGCCACCAGCGTAAGGGGGGGGTCACCCCTCCACTTT

j_gene: TRBJ2-2
abundance: .
d_gene: .
v_gene: TRBV30
CDR3aa: CAWSWVTGELFF
CDR3nt: TGTGCCTGGAGTTGGGTTACCGGGGAGCTGTTTTTT

j_gene: TRBJ1-5
abundance: .
d_gene: .
v_gene: TRBV7-2
CDR3aa: CASSTAWGSNQPQHF
CDR3nt: TGTGCCAGCAGCACCGCTTGGGGCAGCAATCAGCCCCAGCATTTT

j_gene: TRBJ2-7
abundance: many
d_gene: TRBD1
v_gene: TRBV5-5
CDR3aa: CASSLGWRQGTYEQYF
CDR3nt: TGTGCCAGCAGCTTGGGTTGGAGACAGGGGACCTACGAGCAGTACTTC

j_gene: TRBJ2-1
abundance: once
d_gene: TRBD2
v_gene: TRBV7-6
CDR3aa: CASSWTERGGGNEQFF
CDR3nt: TGTGCCAGCAGCTGGACCGAGCGGGGGGGAGGGAATGAGCAGTTCTTC

j_gene: TRBJ2-1
abundance: .
d_gene: TRBD2
v_gene: TRBV13
CDR3aa: CASSPTGSSGYNEQFF
CDR3nt: TGTGCCAGCAGCCCCACGGGCTCTAGCGGGTACAATGAGCAGTTCTTC

j_gene: TRBJ1-1
abundance: few
d_gene: TRBD1
v_gene: TRBV5-1
CDR3aa: CASSLQGERSTEAFF
CDR3nt: TGCGCCAGCAGCTTACAGGGGGAAAGGAGCACTGAAGCTTTCTTT

j_gene: TRBJ1-1
abundance: few
d_gene: .
v_gene: TRBV19
CDR3aa: CASSGRILNTEAFF
CDR3nt: TGTGCCAGTTCAGGGAGAATTTTGAACACTGAAGCTTTCTTT

j_gene: TRBJ2-1
abundance: .
d_gene: TRBD2
v_gene: TRBV2
CDR3aa: CASRELAGDSYNEQFF
CDR3nt: TGTGCCAGCAGGGAATTAGCGGGGGACTCCTACAATGAGCAGTTCTTC

j_gene: TRBJ1-5
abundance: few
d_gene: .
v_gene: TRBV4-1
CDR3aa: CASSQGRNRGNQPQHF
CDR3nt: TGCGCCAGCAGCCAAGGAAGGAACAGGGGCAATCAGCCCCAGCATTTT

j_gene: TRBJ2-5
abundance: .
d_gene: TRBD2
v_gene: TRBV6-2/TRBV6-3
CDR3aa: CASSYAVTSGGQEETQYF
CDR3nt: TGTGCCAGCAGTTACGCCGTGACTAGCGGGGGGCAGGAAGAGACCCAGTACTTC

j_gene: TRBJ2-2
abundance: many
d_gene: .
v_gene: TRBV9
CDR3aa: CASSFRRTLSTGELFF
CDR3nt: TGTGCCAGCAGCTTCCGACGGACACTGTCCACCGGGGAGCTGTTTTTT

j_gene: TRBJ2-1
abundance: few
d_gene: .
v_gene: TRBV7-8
CDR3aa: CASSLYLREQFF
CDR3nt: TGTGCCAGCAGCTTATACCTAAGGGAGCAGTTCTTC

j_gene: TRBJ1-1
abundance: .
d_gene: .
v_gene: TRBV20-1
CDR3aa: CSASEYHTEAFF
CDR3nt: TGCAGTGCTAGTGAATATCACACTGAAGCTTTCTTT

j_gene: TRBJ1-3
abundance: .
d_gene: .
v_gene: TRBV6-5
CDR3aa: CASSYSIPGTGNTIYF
CDR3nt: TGTGCCAGCAGTTACTCGATACCGGGGACTGGAAACACCATATATTTT

j_gene: TRBJ2-2
abundance: .
d_gene: .
v_gene: TRBV2
CDR3aa: CASRAWASGTGELFF
CDR3nt: TGTGCCAGCAGGGCGTGGGCCAGCGGGACCGGGGAGCTGTTTTTT

j_gene: TRBJ2-2
abundance: few
d_gene: TRBD2
v_gene: TRBV7-7
CDR3aa: CASSLVAGEGTGELFF
CDR3nt: TGTGCCAGCAGCTTGGTAGCGGGGGAAGGTACCGGGGAGCTGTTTTTT

j_gene: TRBJ2-7
abundance: .
d_gene: TRBD1
v_gene: TRBV4-1
CDR3aa: CASSLGQESLYEQYF
CDR3nt: TGCGCCAGCAGCCTGGGACAGGAAAGCCTCTACGAGCAGTACTTC

j_gene: TRBJ2-7
abundance: .
d_gene: .
v_gene: TRBV29-1
CDR3aa: CSVARPPDDYEQYF
CDR3nt: TGCAGCGTTGCAAGACCCCCTGATGACTACGAGCAGTACTTC

j_gene: TRBJ1-5
abundance: many
d_gene: .
v_gene: TRBV6-6
CDR3aa: CGAAVGGQPQHF
CDR3nt: TGTGGGGCCGCGGTGGGAGGTCAGCCCCAGCATTTT

j_gene: TRBJ2-5
abundance: .
d_gene: TRBD2
v_gene: TRBV7-9
CDR3aa: CASSTGLAGYQETQYF
CDR3nt: TGTGCCAGCAGCACGGGACTAGCGGGCTACCAAGAGACCCAGTACTTC

j_gene: TRBJ2-3
abundance: .
d_gene: .
v_gene: TRBV5-6
CDR3aa: CASSGGLEELTDTQYF
CDR3nt: TGTGCCAGCAGCGGGGGACTCGAGGAGCTCACAGATACGCAGTATTTT

j_gene: TRBJ2-1
abundance: .
d_gene: .
v_gene: TRBV18
CDR3aa: CASSPGTATYNEQLF
CDR3nt: TGTGCCAGCTCACCAGGCACGGCCACCTACAATGAGCAGTTATTC

j_gene: TRBJ2-3
abundance: few
d_gene: TRBD2
v_gene: TRBV7-2
CDR3aa: CASSLFGRGGPDTQYF
CDR3nt: TGTGCCAGCAGCTTATTTGGGCGGGGGGGCCCAGATACGCAGTATTTT

j_gene: TRBJ1-2
abundance: .
d_gene: TRBD1
v_gene: TRBV12-5
CDR3aa: CASGFPDRGYGYTF
CDR3nt: TGTGCTAGTGGCTTTCCGGACAGGGGTTATGGCTACACCTTC

j_gene: TRBJ1-5
abundance: .
d_gene: TRBD1
v_gene: TRBV7-2
CDR3aa: CASSSGTAKVFGNQPQHF
CDR3nt: TGTGCCAGCAGCTCGGGGACAGCGAAGGTATTTGGCAATCAGCCCCAGCATTTT

j_gene: TRBJ2-1
abundance: many
d_gene: .
v_gene: TRBV25-1
CDR3aa: CASSEGTGTDEQFF
CDR3nt: TGTGCCAGCAGTGAAGGAACGGGGACCGATGAGCAGTTCTTC

j_gene: TRBJ2-5
abundance: few
d_gene: TRBD2
v_gene: TRBV5-1
CDR3aa: CASSLGASGQETQYF
CDR3nt: TGCGCCAGCAGCTTGGGGGCTAGCGGCCAAGAGACCCAGTACTTC

j_gene: TRBJ2-3
abundance: few
d_gene: .
v_gene: TRBV7-6
CDR3aa: CASSLSTSGTDTQYF
CDR3nt: .

j_gene: TRBJ1-4
abundance: few
d_gene: .
v_gene: TRBV9
CDR3aa: CASSSAAALEKLFF
CDR3nt: TGTGCCAGCAGCTCAGCGGCGGCCTTGGAAAAACTGTTTTTT

j_gene: TRBJ2-7
abundance: .
d_gene: .
v_gene: TRBV7-9
CDR3aa: CASSYTGTPNAEQYF
CDR3nt: TGTGCCAGCAGCTATACCGGGACGCCGAACGCCGAGCAGTACTTC

j_gene: TRBJ1-5
abundance: few
d_gene: .
v_gene: TRBV12-3/TRBV12-4
CDR3aa: CASSPRAAFNQPQHF
CDR3nt: TGTGCCAGCAGTCCCCGGGCAGCCTTCAATCAGCCCCAGCATTTT

j_gene: TRBJ1-1
abundance: .
d_gene: TRBD1
v_gene: TRBV4-1
CDR3aa: CASSQGQGTTEAFF
CDR3nt: TGCGCCAGCAGCCAAGGACAGGGGACCACTGAAGCTTTCTTT

j_gene: TRBJ2-5
abundance: few
d_gene: TRBD1
v_gene: TRBV7-2
CDR3aa: CASSFQHRGETQYF
CDR3nt: TGTGCCAGCAGCTTTCAACACAGGGGAGAGACCCAGTACTTC

j_gene: TRBJ2-3
abundance: .
d_gene: .
v_gene: TRBV20-1
CDR3aa: CSATDSPDTQYF
CDR3nt: TGCAGTGCCACGGACAGCCCGGATACGCAGTATTTT

j_gene: TRBJ1-3
abundance: .
d_gene: .
v_gene: TRBV4-3
CDR3aa: CASSQGEASGNTIYF
CDR3nt: TGCGCCAGCAGCCAAGGGGAGGCCTCTGGAAACACCATATATTTT

j_gene: TRBJ2-7
abundance: many
d_gene: .
v_gene: TRBV6-2/TRBV6-3
CDR3aa: CASSYGVAYEQYF
CDR3nt: TGTGCCAGCAGTTACGGCGTCGCCTACGAGCAGTACTTC

j_gene: TRBJ2-3
abundance: many
d_gene: .
v_gene: TRBV4-2
CDR3aa: CASSQDDRDNFRSGNTQYF
CDR3nt: TGTGCCAGCAGCCAAGATGACCGGGACAACTTTCGATCGGGGAATACGCAGTATTTT

j_gene: TRBJ1-1
abundance: .
d_gene: .
v_gene: TRBV18
CDR3aa: CASSHRAGTEAFF
CDR3nt: TGTGCCAGCTCCCACCGCGCAGGGACTGAAGCTTTCTTT

j_gene: TRBJ2-3
abundance: .
d_gene: .
v_gene: TRBV5-8
CDR3aa: CASRPTGLSNTQYF
CDR3nt: TGTGCCAGCAGACCCACGGGACTCTCGAATACGCAGTATTTT

j_gene: TRBJ1-1
abundance: .
d_gene: .
v_gene: TRBV10-3
CDR3aa: CAISGIGGEAFF
CDR3nt: TGTGCCATCAGTGGTATCGGGGGCGAAGCTTTCTTT

j_gene: TRBJ2-7
abundance: few
d_gene: TRBD1
v_gene: TRBV4-3
CDR3aa: CASSRGQGAFEQYF
CDR3nt: TGCGCCAGCAGCCGTGGACAGGGGGCTTTCGAGCAGTACTTC

j_gene: TRBJ2-5
abundance: .
d_gene: TRBD2
v_gene: TRBV6-5
CDR3aa: CASGQLAGGPGETQYF
CDR3nt: TGTGCCAGCGGTCAACTAGCGGGGGGGCCGGGAGAGACCCAGTACTTC

j_gene: TRBJ1-2
abundance: few
d_gene: .
v_gene: TRBV30
CDR3aa: CAWSPREGGYTF
CDR3nt: TGTGCCTGGAGCCCCCGGGAAGGGGGCTACACCTTC

j_gene: TRBJ2-7
abundance: few
d_gene: TRBD2
v_gene: TRBV4-1
CDR3aa: CASSQDRGLAGGPGYEQYF
CDR3nt: TGCGCCAGCAGCCAAGATAGAGGGCTAGCGGGGGGGCCAGGCTACGAGCAGTACTTC

j_gene: TRBJ1-2
abundance: .
d_gene: TRBD1
v_gene: TRBV2
CDR3aa: CASRWTGPYGYTF
CDR3nt: TGTGCCAGCCGATGGACAGGGCCCTATGGCTACACCTTC